The 17 T cell receptor beta chains below were found in one sample sequenced in a study of early T cells in non-severe SARS-CoV-2 infection. In TCRdb, the 5' RACE reads were re-called with MiXCR into one record per CDR3 protein. The table shows about 53,000 distinct CDR3 sequences, with roughly an eighth occurring only once. The sample here was whole blood, taken at baseline. Every receptor here comes from an adult who was a healthcare worker with PCR-confirmed SARS-CoV-2 infection or an uninfected control (not recorded which).

V gene TRBV18 combines with J gene TRBJ2-3; TRBD1 aligns across 7 bases. This CDR3 is 14 amino acids long. J lost 3 bases, V lost 6 bases, and 6 bases had no gene match. Germline V gene sequence: CDR1 KGHSH, CDR2 LQKENI. CDR3 nucleotide sequence: TGTGCCAGCTCCTGGGGACAGATTACAGATACGCAGTATTTT. Translating it yields CASSWGQITDTQYF.

This clonotype was detected ten times or more. This chain connects TRBV6-2 or TRBV6-3 to TRBJ2-7, with D possibly TRBD2 on 5 matching bases. The V end was cut by 2 bases, the J end by 3 bases, with 8 bases between. The germline V gene encodes CDR1 MNHEY and CDR2 SVGEGT. The CDR3 totals 13 residues. As DNA, the CDR3 is TGTGCCAGCAGTTACGAGGGAAACTACGAGCAGTACTTC. It specifies CASSYEGNYEQYF.

Turning to this clonotype: This may arise from a read error, as a much more abundant clone is one base away. The chain couples TRBV6-1 to TRBJ1-1; 8 positions match TRBD1. The germline V gene has CDR1 MNHNS and CDR2 SASEGT. The CDR3 is 13 residues long. CDR3 residues: CAGSRQGWTEPFF. The CDR3 DNA reads as TGTGCCGGCTCTAGACAGGGGTGGACTGAACCTTTCTTT.

This clonotype appeared many times. This chain links TRBV7-9 with TRBJ1-5, with D possibly matching TRBD1 (5 bases). V lost 4 bases and J 3 bases, leaving 7 bases between the germline ends. The CDR3 consists of 13 residues. Looked up from germline, CDR1 is SEHNR and CDR2 is FQNEAQ (reference sequence). The CDR3 DNA is TGTGCCAGCAGCTGGGACTTCAATCAGCCCCAGCATTTT. Encoded protein: CASSWDFNQPQHF.

This clonotype turned up a few times. The gene calls are TRBV7-2 and TRBJ1-3; the D is unclear. V lost 2 bases, J lost 2 bases, and 16 bases lay in between. Germline values: CDR1 SGHTA, CDR2 FQGNSA. This CDR3 contains 17 residues. This chain's CDR3 is CASSLTTAGSAGNTIYF. CDR3 DNA: TGTGCCAGCAGCTTAACGACGGCGGGGTCGGCTGGAAACACCATATATTTT.

This clonotype was seen a few times. The chain links TRBV7-9 to TRBJ2-1; TRBD2 agrees at 10 bases. After removal of 1 base from V and 6 bases from J, the junction contained 6 bases not matched to a gene. Germline lookup yields CDR1 SEHNR and CDR2 FQNEAQ (reference sequence). There are 16 residues in the CDR3. This CDR3 reads CASSLVTSGAPNEQFF. The CDR3 DNA is TGTGCCAGCAGCTTAGTCACTAGCGGGGCCCCCAATGAGCAGTTCTTC.

This clonotype has more than one count but fewer than ten. The chain is built from TRBV12-3 or TRBV12-4 and TRBJ2-3; D call uncertain. Trimming left V 4 bases short and J 1 base short, with 6 bases between. CDR3 size: 13 residues. CDR3 nucleotide sequence: TGTGCCAGCAGTTCTATTCGCACAGATACGCAGTATTTT. Translated, it gives CASSSIRTDTQYF.

This chain connects TRBV19 to TRBJ1-5; weak D call: TRBD1 (5 bases). This CDR3 is 14 amino acids long. The V gene lost 4 bases and the J gene lost 5 bases, with 12 bases spanning the gap. Germline lookup yields CDR1 LNHDA and CDR2 SQIVND (reference sequence). The CDR3 region is CASSTLQGYQPQHF. The CDR3 bases are TGTGCCAGTAGTACATTGCAGGGCTATCAGCCCCAGCATTTT.

This clonotype was observed many times. This chain connects TRBV7-2 to TRBJ2-1; a weak D match, TRBD2 (6 bases). V lost 2 bases to trimming and J lost 3 bases, with 14 bases between them. The CDR3 runs 16 residues. The V gene's germline CDR1 is SGHTA and CDR2 FQGNSA. The CDR3 DNA sequence: TGTGCCAGCAGCTTAAACCTGGCGGGAAGCTACAATGAGCAGTTCTTC. As protein: CASSLNLAGSYNEQFF.

Only one count was recorded for this clonotype. The V gene is TRBV12-3 or TRBV12-4, the J gene TRBJ2-7; the D gene could be TRBD1 or TRBD2 (5 bases each). Trimming shortened V by 4 bases and J by 0 bases, and 10 bases separated the two germline ends. This CDR3 spans 14 amino acids. Written as DNA, the CDR3 is TGTGCCAGCAGTTCGGGACGGAACTCCTACGAGCAGTACTTC. This codes for CASSSGRNSYEQYF.

This chain connects TRBV7-8 to TRBJ2-2, with a tentative D call TRBD1 (6 bases). Germline CDR1 reads SGHVS; CDR2 reads FQNEAQ. The CDR3 runs to 15 residues. Trimming left V 4 bases short and J 6 bases short, with 15 bases between. This CDR3 reads CASSWTVRTAGELFF. CDR3 nucleotide sequence: TGTGCCAGCAGCTGGACAGTCAGGACGGCCGGGGAGCTGTTTTTT. The full variable domain, in which reference TRBV7-8 and TRBJ2-2 provide the parts outside the CDR3, is GAGVSQSPRYKVAKRGQDVALRCDPISGHVSLFWYQQALGQGPEFLTYFQNEAQLDKSGLPSDRFFAERPEGSVSTLKIQRTQQEDSAVYLCASSWTVRTAGELFFGEGSRLTVL.

This chain uses TRBV28 with TRBJ2-6; D ambiguous. The CDR3 length is 15 residues. Trimming shortened V by 2 bases and J by 0 bases, and 5 bases separated the two germline ends. Germline assignment: CDR1 MDHEN and CDR2 SYDVKM. The CDR3 here is CASSLQNSGANVLTF. The CDR3, as DNA: TGTGCCAGCAGTTTACAAAACTCTGGGGCCAACGTCCTGACTTTC.

At least ten counts were recorded for this clonotype. The rearrangement uses TRBV7-2 and TRBJ2-7, with D perhaps matching TRBD1 or TRBD2 (7 bases each). There are 15 residues in the CDR3. Germline assignment: CDR1 SGHTA and CDR2 FQGNSA. V lost 4 bases and J lost 0, with 13 bases in between. The CDR3 region has the DNA TGTGCCAGCAGCTCTACAGGGGACTACTCCTACGAGCAGTACTTC. It specifies CASSSTGDYSYEQYF.

The sample holds a few counts of this clonotype. V and J are TRBV6-6 and TRBJ2-3; 11 bases map to TRBD2. The CDR3 contains 16 residues. The V gene end was trimmed by 6 bases and the J gene end by 6 bases; junction bases not matched to a gene: 11. From germline, CDR1 is MNHNY and CDR2 SVGAGI (reference sequence). As DNA, the CDR3 is TGTGCCAGCAGGGGGACTAGCGGCCTTCTCTCCGATACGCAGTATTTT. This gives the protein CASRGTSGLLSDTQYF.

V usage is TRBV7-8 and J usage is TRBJ2-5; D is unclear. This CDR3 contains 12 residues. Trimming stripped 4 bases from V and 0 bases from J, with 3 bases between. From germline, CDR1 is SGHVS and CDR2 FQNEAQ. The CDR3 nucleotides read TGTGCCAGCAGCTCGTACCAAGAGACCCAGTACTTC. Protein sequence: CASSSYQETQYF.

This clonotype has more than one count but fewer than ten. The chain links TRBV11-3 to TRBJ2-1, with D maybe TRBD2 (5 bases). V shed 5 bases and J shed 5 bases, with 13 bases lying between them. The CDR3 is 14 amino acids. Germline values: CDR1 SGHNT, CDR2 YENEEA. This CDR3 reads CASSTRNGDNEQFF. CDR3 bases: TGTGCCAGCAGCACCCGGAACGGGGACAATGAGCAGTTCTTC.

The J gene is TRBJ2-7, the V gene TRBV10-2; 10 bases match TRBD2. The V gene end was trimmed by 8 bases and the J gene end by 4 bases; junction bases not matched to a gene: 11. The CDR3 totals 15 residues. Germline V gene lookup returns CDR1 WSHSY and CDR2 SAAADI. Written as DNA, the CDR3 is TGCGCCAGCGCGGAACGGACTAGCGGTTTGTACGAGCAGTACTTC. Its translation is CASAERTSGLYEQYF.